This TCR beta chain comes out of a study of long-term antiretroviral therapy in people with HIV. Study results and caveats: HIV repertoires spanned tighter CDR3 length ranges than controls did. Whichever time point was examined, clones expanded before ART dominated the repertoire.

Remarks on this clone: Its antigen is unknown.

V was clipped by 6 bases and J by 0 bases, with 12 bases between them. There are 15 residues in the CDR3. Looked up from germline, CDR1 is SNHLY and CDR2 is FYNNEI. immunoSEQ v3.0 was run at survey level. Profiling relied on immunoSEQ multiplex PCR, and the TCRdb table lists in-frame clones only, not all of them. The sample lists about 39,000 clones; 75% to 90% were seen once. The sequence was collected from a young woman with HIV. This specimen consisted of unsorted PBMCs, obtained just before starting antiretroviral therapy. V and J are TRBV2 and TRBJ1-3; D gene ambiguous. This chain's CDR3 is CASSRSLVSGNTIYF. The CDR3 DNA is TGTGCCAGCAGCAGATCACTGGTCTCTGGAAACACCATATATTTT.